A selection of T cell receptor beta chains follows, all from one sample in a study of post-analysis software for immune sequencing data. TCRdb redid the calling of the PCR reads with MiXCR, one entry per CDR3 protein. The sample contains hundreds of thousands of distinct CDR3 sequences, 30% of which appear only once. Material: blood. The receptors originated from a girl aged 5 to 17 with multiple sclerosis. CDR3s include the opening cysteine and the closing phenylalanine or tryptophan. A D gene is named only where the DNA matches it firmly. A clone size is listed for some rows: how often the clone was seen (once, few, many), or a class if it is expanded.

abundance | j_gene | d_gene | v_gene | CDR3nt | CDR3aa
NA | TRBJ1-1 | NA | TRBV13 | TGTGCCCGCAGCTTAGGCTTCTGGGTTTTAACCGTGAACACTGAAGCTTTCTTT | CARSLGFWVLTVNTEAFF
NA | TRBJ2-5 | TRBD1 | TRBV7-9 | TGTGCCAGCAGCTCGAACAGGGGAGAGACCCAGTACTTC | CASSSNRGETQYF
few | TRBJ2-1 | TRBD2 | TRBV7-7 | TGTGCCAGCAGCTTAGTCGATAGCGGGAGTCCGCAGTTCTTC | CASSLVDSGSPQFF
NA | TRBJ2-3 | NA | TRBV12-3/TRBV12-4 | TGTGCCAGTGGACAGGGAGGGGCAGATACGCAGTATTTT | CASGQGGADTQYF
few | TRBJ2-1 | NA | TRBV7-9 | TGTGCCAGCACCCCTCTAAGGGCTGCCTACAATGAGCAGTTCTTC | CASTPLRAAYNEQFF
few | TRBJ1-5 | NA | TRBV7-9 | TGTGCCAGCAGCTTAGCGCCGGGGGCTCAGCCCCAGCATTTT | CASSLAPGAQPQHF
few | TRBJ2-3 | NA | TRBV13 | TGTGCCAGCATCCTATTGATGTCCCCAGATACGCAGTATTTT | CASILLMSPDTQYF
NA | TRBJ2-7 | TRBD2 | TRBV6-6 | TGTGCCAGCAGTGGACTAGCGGGCGGGGATACCTACGAGCAGTACTTC | CASSGLAGGDTYEQYF
NA | TRBJ2-1 | NA | TRBV3-1 | TGTGCCAGCAGCCAAGATGGGATAGACAATGAGCAGTTCTTC | CASSQDGIDNEQFF
few | TRBJ2-5 | TRBD1 | TRBV25-1 | TGTGCCAGCAGTGAACCGACAGGGGGATTTAGTTGGTACCAAGAGACCCAGTACTTC | CASSEPTGGFSWYQETQYF
NA | TRBJ1-4 | NA | TRBV12-3/TRBV12-4 | TGTGCCAGCAGCACCGACACTTCCGAGGAAAAACTGTTTTTT | CASSTDTSEEKLFF
few | TRBJ2-1 | NA | TRBV6-2/TRBV6-3 | TGTGCCAGCCTATCGCTGAGCAATGAGCAGTTCTTC | CASLSLSNEQFF
NA | TRBJ2-1 | TRBD2 | TRBV6-2/TRBV6-3 | TGTGCCAGCAGTTACTCCCCGGGACTAGCGTTGGGGAATGAGCAGTTCTTC | CASSYSPGLALGNEQFF
few | TRBJ2-7 | TRBD2 | TRBV6-1 | TGTGCCAGCAGCCCGGGACTAGCGGGCCCTCGGTCGAGGGAGCAGTACTTC | CASSPGLAGPRSREQYF
NA | TRBJ1-4 | NA | TRBV3-1 | TGTGCCAGCAGCCAGATCTCGGCCCCAGGAGGTGAAAAACTGTTTTTT | CASSQISAPGGEKLFF
NA | TRBJ2-3 | NA | TRBV28 | TGTGCCAGCATCGGAGGCACAGATACGCAGTATTTT | CASIGGTDTQYF
few | TRBJ2-3 | NA | TRBV20-1 | TGCAGTGCTAGTGGTGGCTCCCGACGTGGTACGCAGTATTTT | CSASGGSRRGTQYF
NA | TRBJ2-1 | NA | TRBV27 | TGTGCCAGCAGTTTGCACGTCGAGGGGCCGCGGCTCAATGAGCAGTTCTTC | CASSLHVEGPRLNEQFF
NA | TRBJ2-6 | NA | TRBV7-9 | TGTGCCAGCAGCTTAGCCGCGGACTCTGGGGCCAACGTCCTGACTTTC | CASSLAADSGANVLTF
few | TRBJ2-1 | TRBD1 | TRBV20-1 | TGCAGTGCTAGTGGGGACAGTCTCAACAATGAGCAGTTCTTC | CSASGDSLNNEQFF
NA | TRBJ1-5 | NA | TRBV12-3/TRBV12-4 | TGTGCCAGCAGTCCCCGGTTGGGGGGGGGCAATCAGCCCCAGCATTTT | CASSPRLGGGNQPQHF
NA | TRBJ2-1 | TRBD1 | TRBV5-1 | TGCGCCAGCAGCCAACTGGGACAGGTACCCTACAATGAGCAGTTCTTC | CASSQLGQVPYNEQFF
NA | TRBJ2-5 | NA | TRBV18 | TGTGCCAGCTCACCGGGACACAGGCGGACCCAGTACTTC | CASSPGHRRTQYF
NA | TRBJ2-1 | TRBD2 | TRBV20-1 | TGCAGCAGCGGGAGCTCCTACAATGAGCAGTTCTTC | CSSGSSYNEQFF
NA | TRBJ2-6 | TRBD1 | TRBV5-6 | TGTGCCAGCAGCTCCCGGGACAGGGCGTCTGGGGCCAACGTCCTGACTTTC | CASSSRDRASGANVLTF
NA | TRBJ1-1 | NA | TRBV15 | TGTGCCACCAGCAGAGATCGAAGTGAAGCTTTCTTT | CATSRDRSEAFF
few | TRBJ2-7 | NA | TRBV20-1 | TGCAGTGCCGCTGGGGTGACCAACTACGAGCAGTACTTC | CSAAGVTNYEQYF
few | TRBJ1-2 | NA | TRBV6-5 | TGTGCCAGCAGTTACGGAAGGGAATTAAATGGCTACACCTTC | CASSYGRELNGYTF
NA | TRBJ2-3 | NA | TRBV9 | TGTGCCAGCAGCGAAATTGGGGGGACCTCCCGGGATACGCAGTATTTT | CASSEIGGTSRDTQYF
NA | TRBJ1-2 | NA | TRBV13 | TGTGCCAGCAGCTTCGGGGGACGGTTACATGGCTACACCTTC | CASSFGGRLHGYTF
NA | TRBJ2-1 | TRBD2 | TRBV25-1 | TGTGCCAGCAGTGCTCCGACTAGCGGGGGGGCGTACAATGAGCAGTTCTTC | CASSAPTSGGAYNEQFF
NA | TRBJ2-5 | NA | TRBV12-3/TRBV12-4 | TGTGCCAGCAGTTACACAGGGTTCCCGCGGGGTCAAGAGACCCAGTACTTC | CASSYTGFPRGQETQYF
many | TRBJ2-1 | TRBD2 | TRBV7-9 | TGTGCCAGCAGCTACATAGCGGGTAGGCACAATGAGCAGTTCTTC | CASSYIAGRHNEQFF
NA | TRBJ1-2 | NA | TRBV6-2/TRBV6-3 | TGTGCCAGCAGTTACCTTGGGCCAGCGAGTGGCTACACCTTC | CASSYLGPASGYTF
few | TRBJ2-3 | TRBD2 | TRBV20-1 | TGCAGTGCTACTCCGCTTGAGCGGGGGAACACAGATACGCAGTATTTT | CSATPLERGNTDTQYF
NA | TRBJ2-1 | NA | TRBV28 | TGTGCCAGCAGTTTATTCGGGGGTAGTGAGCAGTTCTTC | CASSLFGGSEQFF
few | TRBJ2-3 | NA | TRBV29-1 | TGCAGCGTTGTGGCAGGAACAGATACGCAGTATTTT | CSVVAGTDTQYF
few | TRBJ2-3 | TRBD1 | TRBV6-6 | TGTGCCAGCAGTTTACTCGACGGACAGGGCACAGATACGCAGTATTTT | CASSLLDGQGTDTQYF
NA | TRBJ1-5 | NA | TRBV5-1 | TGCGCCAGCAGCTTGGGAGGGATAGATCAGCCCCAGCATTTT | CASSLGGIDQPQHF
NA | TRBJ1-5 | NA | TRBV20-1 | TGCAGTGCTATTAGACCGAGCAATCAGCCCCAGCATTTT | CSAIRPSNQPQHF
few | TRBJ2-3 | TRBD1 | TRBV5-4 | TGTGCCAGCCATCGGGACAGGGGGACAGATACGCAGTATTTT | CASHRDRGTDTQYF
few | TRBJ1-1 | TRBD1 | TRBV20-1 | TGCAGGGGAGGGGGCCCTGTAGCCGAAGCTTTCTTT | CRGGGPVAEAFF
once | TRBJ2-1 | TRBD2 | TRBV12-3/TRBV12-4 | TGTGCCAGCAGGGTGGGGGGGAGCTCCTACAATGAGCAGTTCTTC | CASRVGGSSYNEQFF
NA | TRBJ2-7 | NA | TRBV6-6 | TGTGCCAGCAGTTTCACGCCGCCCCAGGACAGCTACGAGCAGTACTTC | CASSFTPPQDSYEQYF
many | TRBJ1-5 | NA | TRBV20-1 | TGCAGTGCTTGGGATAGCAATCAGCCCCAGCATTTT | CSAWDSNQPQHF
NA | TRBJ2-5 | TRBD1 | TRBV4-1 | TGCGCCAGCAGCCGACCGGATGGGACAGGGCGAGAGACCCAGTACTTC | CASSRPDGTGRETQYF
NA | TRBJ1-6 | NA | TRBV12-3/TRBV12-4 | TGTGCCAGCAGTTTTAGCGGATACAATAATTCACCCCTCCACTTT | CASSFSGYNNSPLHF
few | TRBJ2-5 | NA | TRBV9 | TGTGCCAGCAGCGTAGGTGGTGGGGGGACCCAGTACTTC | CASSVGGGGTQYF
NA | TRBJ2-7 | NA | TRBV20-1 | TGCAGTGCTAGCCCAGGAGGGGTTAGCAACGAGCAGTACTTC | CSASPGGVSNEQYF
NA | TRBJ2-1 | TRBD2 | TRBV20-1 | TGCAGTGCTAGAGGGACTAGCGGGGCCTACAATGAGCAGTTCTTC | CSARGTSGAYNEQFF
NA | TRBJ2-1 | NA | TRBV28 | TGTGCCACCCATCTTCCAGGGGATGAGCAGTTCTTC | CATHLPGDEQFF
few | TRBJ2-3 | NA | TRBV15 | TGTGCCACCAGCAGAGCCCAGACTAGCACAGATACGCAGTATTTT | CATSRAQTSTDTQYF
NA | TRBJ2-6 | TRBD1 | TRBV7-2 | TGTGCCAGCAGAAGTTGGGACAGGGGAAGTGCCAACGTCCTGACTTTC | CASRSWDRGSANVLTF
few | TRBJ2-3 | NA | TRBV7-6 | TGTGCCAGCAGCTTATTAATTTACAGGAGTAACACAGATACGCAGTATTTT | CASSLLIYRSNTDTQYF
NA | TRBJ2-5 | TRBD2 | TRBV7-2 | TGTGCCAGCAGCTTTCGGGAGGGAGCGGAGACCCAGTACTTC | CASSFREGAETQYF
NA | TRBJ2-7 | NA | TRBV28 | TGTGCCAGCAGCAACAAATTTCCTCCCTACGAGCAGTACTTC | CASSNKFPPYEQYF
few | TRBJ2-1 | TRBD2 | TRBV7-2 | TGTGCCAGCAGCTTATGGGGGACTAGCGGTAATGAGCAGTTCTTC | CASSLWGTSGNEQFF